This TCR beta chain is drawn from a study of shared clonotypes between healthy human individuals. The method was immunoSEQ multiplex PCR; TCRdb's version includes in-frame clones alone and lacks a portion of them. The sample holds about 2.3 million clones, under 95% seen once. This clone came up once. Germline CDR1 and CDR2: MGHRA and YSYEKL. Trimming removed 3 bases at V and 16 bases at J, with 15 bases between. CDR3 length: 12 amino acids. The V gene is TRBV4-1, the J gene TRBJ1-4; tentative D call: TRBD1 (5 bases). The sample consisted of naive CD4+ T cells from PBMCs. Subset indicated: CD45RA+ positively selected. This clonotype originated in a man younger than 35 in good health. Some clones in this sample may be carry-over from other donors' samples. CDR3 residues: CASSQGTLPPFF. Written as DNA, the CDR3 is TGCGCCAGCAGCCAGGGGACTCTTCCCCCGTTTTTT.